These T cell receptor beta chains were read from a single sample in a study of cytomegalovirus exposure and HLA in healthy donors. TCRdb keeps only in-frame clones here, not all; method: immunoSEQ multiplex PCR. The data contain some 170,000 clones, 77% of them seen just once; the ten biggest clones take up 3.7%. The sequencing sample was made of PBMCs. Receptors were obtained from a woman between 55 and 75 years old in good health and CMV-seropositive. The CDR3 runs from the conserved cysteine through the conserved F or W. D genes are given only for firm matches.

d_call	v_call	j_call	cdr3_aa	cdr3_nt
NA	TRBV23-1	TRBJ2-5	CASSQSKFRVGQETQYF	TGCGCCAGCAGTCAATCGAAGTTCAGGGTCGGCCAAGAGACCCAGTACTTC
TRBD2	TRBV7-9	TRBJ2-1	CASSPLAGGYNEQFF	TGTGCCAGCAGCCCCCTAGCGGGAGGATACAATGAGCAGTTCTTC
NA	TRBV28	TRBJ1-1	CASRITGYITEAFF	TGTGCCAGCAGAATTACAGGGTATATCACTGAAGCTTTCTTT
NA	TRBV6-6	TRBJ2-7	CASSAGPSYEQYF	TGTGCCAGCAGCGCAGGGCCCTCCTACGAGCAGTACTTC
TRBD1	TRBV28	TRBJ2-7	CASSSDRVGTHEQYF	TGTGCCAGCAGTTCTGACAGGGTAGGGACCCACGAGCAGTACTTC
TRBD1	TRBV10-3	TRBJ1-5	CAISGTGGSNQPQHF	TGTGCCATCAGCGGGACAGGGGGCTCCAATCAGCCCCAGCATTTT
NA	TRBV30	TRBJ1-2	CAWSHKGARWNGYTF	TGTGCCTGGAGTCACAAAGGGGCGCGGTGGAATGGCTACACCTTC
TRBD1	TRBV7-3	TRBJ1-2	CASSPGQGYGYTF	TGTGCCAGCAGCCCCGGACAGGGGTATGGCTACACCTTC
TRBD2	TRBV5-4	TRBJ2-1	CASSTSSGRSSYNEQFF	TGTGCCAGCAGCACATCTAGCGGGAGGAGCTCCTACAATGAGCAGTTCTTC
TRBD1	TRBV9	TRBJ2-7	CASSVGGGTGGHNEQYF	TGTGCCAGCAGCGTAGGAGGGGGGACAGGGGGCCACAACGAGCAGTACTTC